This T cell receptor beta chain was identified during a study of cytomegalovirus exposure and HLA in healthy donors. Broader study findings: As confirmed in vitro, three CMV-associated chains were specific for CMV antigens. The study had only CMV serostatus as immune exposure information. Analysis was performed later, and it showed HLA-associated TCR beta chains to be more clonally expanded than equally common others. Because they were indistinguishable, some V segments, including TRBV6-2 and TRBV6-3, were excluded.

CDR3 length: 12 residues. Germline V gene data show CDR1 as MDHEN and CDR2 as SYDVKM. The V and J ends lost 1 base and 9 bases respectively, with 9 bases between them. The PCR ran on 60 Vbeta and 13 Jbeta primers. Only in-frame clones appear in the TCRdb table, and some are missing; sequencing was by immunoSEQ multiplex PCR. The sample includes some 160,000 clones, roughly 72% of them seen just once. With regard to this clone: The antigen remains undetermined.

The specimen sequenced was PBMCs. The clonotype was recovered from a man aged 40-55 years in good health and CMV-seronegative. V and J are TRBV28 and TRBJ1-2; no clear D. CDR3 DNA sequence: TGTGCCAGCAGTTTATTTCCAGGTAGCTACACCTTC. Residues: CASSLFPGSYTF.